This T cell receptor (beta chain) stems from a study of regulatory T cells in long-lasting Graves disease listed by TCRdb under 2021. For the wider study: Patients with newly diagnosed Graves' disease had been on antithyroid drugs for under 3 months. This study used TCR sequencing and RNA sequencing of peripheral blood to compare persistent Graves' disease patients against newly diagnosed Graves' disease patients. The study took place in China and was registered as a clinical trial. TCR sequencing covered some 13 persistent and roughly 20 newly diagnosed Graves' disease patients, around 35 samples in total.

The sample's time point, from its label and the paper: newly diagnosed GD, antithyroid drugs for less than 3 months. For both TCR sequencing and RNA sequencing, RNA was extracted from PBMCs in TRIzol. Graves' disease was diagnosed according to American Thyroid Association guidelines. Patients for the study were recruited at an endocrinology department in Xi'an, China. From each patient, 8 to 10 milliliters of peripheral blood was collected into an EDTA anticoagulant tube. PBMCs were isolated by Ficoll Paque Plus density gradient separation without further T cell sorting. An Agilent 2100 Bioanalyzer and agarose gel were used to check RNA quality, and a NanoDrop 2000 was used to measure RNA concentration. Library prep was done by multiplex PCR. Instrument used: Illumina HiSeq 4000. To build TCR beta libraries, CDR3 regions were amplified by Arm-PCR using iRepertoire HTBI primers. Before sequencing, the PCR products went through gel purification. The original methods were these. Gene usage analysis of CDR3 amino acid clonotypes relied on the roughly 64 TRBV and 12 to 15 TRBJ segments identified across samples. COPE and FqMerger were used to merge filtered high-quality paired reads into contigs. BLAST was used to align contigs to IMGT TRBV, TRBD and TRBJ reference genes, with CDR3 defined following IMGT. Highly expanded clones were defined as clonotypes with a frequency above 0.1%. Shannon entropy was used to measure repertoire diversity, and the Gini coefficient was used to measure V-J evenness. A clonotype found in more than one individual was treated as public. TCRdb applied fastp at Q25 and MiXCR to the public reads, then kept only in-frame beta chains. Identical CDR3 proteins give one entry, which carries the most common genes and DNA. Clone size and V and J calls follow TCRdb, not the original study. The sample data list fewer than 350,000 distinct CDR3 sequences, and approximately 20% of these were observed just once. The ten largest clones take up about 39% of the sample.

Results and caveats for the whole study, not just this receptor: A larger number of public clonotypes was shared among persistent patients (around 3,000) than among newly diagnosed patients (approximately 930). The study examined only peripheral blood because the primary lesion, thyroid tissue, could not be accessed. Only the TCR beta chain was sequenced and analyzed. The authors acknowledged the small sample size as a limitation that may reduce accuracy. Persistent disease showed preferential use of TRBV28, TRBJ1-2 and TRBJ2-5, whereas newly diagnosed disease favored TRBV20-1 and TRBJ2-1. Persistent Graves' disease patients showed lower TCR Shannon entropy and fewer highly expanded clones than newly diagnosed patients, suggesting clonal expansion.

The germline V gene yields SGHAT for CDR1 and FQNNGV for CDR2. Trimming costs V 4 bases and J 3 bases, and their ends lie 10 bases apart. Inclusive of the bounding cysteine and phenylalanine, the CDR3 is 13 residues long. Left in the record is the CDR3 DNA by itself, 39 bases read in frame from the first base. The sample holds many counts of this clonotype. The antigen this receptor binds is unknown. No much larger clone exists at a distance of one base, and base qualities are not known. In this chain, TRBV11-2 is recombined with TRBJ2-7, with the D gene too uncertain to name. This receptor was taken from a female donor with Graves disease. The sequenced sample was peripheral blood mononuclear cells (PBMCs), obtained at new diagnosis, from a patient treated with antithyroid drugs. The sequenced DNA: TGTGCCAGCAGCTCAGGACCGAACTACGAGCAGTACTTC. The encoded protein is CASSSGPNYEQYF. The variable domain in full, with residues beyond the CDR3 obtained from the reference TRBV11-2 and TRBJ2-7 genes, is EAGVAQSPRYKIIEKRQSVAFWCNPISGHATLYWYQQILGQGPKLLIQFQNNGVVDDSQLPKDRFSAERLKGVDSTLKIQPAKLEDSAVYLCASSSGPNYEQYFGPGTRLTVT.